A single sample is the source of the 2 T cell receptor beta chains below, sequenced in a study of PD-1 blockade in mismatch repair-deficient tumors. Clones were sequenced by immunoSEQ multiplex PCR, and TCRdb holds only the in-frame ones, with some missing. The sample has approximately 100,000 clones, 82% seen once. The sequences come from peripheral blood, collected roughly 35 weeks after starting pembrolizumab. The source of these receptors is an adult with mismatch repair-deficient cancer.

The sample holds a few counts of this clone. V usage is TRBV7-6 and J usage is TRBJ2-1; TRBD2 matches 13 bases. The CDR3 has 20 amino acids. The V gene's germline CDR1 is SGHVS and CDR2 FNYEAQ. V shed 5 bases, J shed 5 bases, and the junction held 18 bases outside the gene matches. CDR3 sequence reads: CASSRMGLAGLGGIHNEQFF. DNA of the CDR3: TGTGCCAGCAGCCGAATGGGACTAGCGGGATTAGGGGGTATCCACAATGAGCAGTTCTTC.

V gene TRBV11-2 combines with J gene TRBJ2-1, with TRBD2 matching 7 bases. The CDR3 extends over 14 amino acids. V dropped 6 bases and J dropped 15; count of bases not matched to a gene: 17. The V gene's germline CDR1 is SGHAT and CDR2 FQNNGV. This chain's CDR3 is CASRNVLGGSPLFF. Written as DNA, the CDR3 is TGTGCCAGCAGAAACGTTCTGGGGGGGTCCCCTCTGTTCTTC. Looking up the rest from reference TRBV11-2 and TRBJ2-1 gives the full variable domain: EAGVAQSPRYKIIEKRQSVAFWCNPISGHATLYWYQQILGQGPKLLIQFQNNGVVDDSQLPKDRFSAERLKGVDSTLKIQPAKLEDSAVYLCASRNVLGGSPLFFGPGTRLTVL.